The next 10 T cell receptor beta chains were all read from a single sample in a study of T cell responses to AZD1222 COVID-19 vaccine. Profiling relied on immunoSEQ multiplex PCR, and the TCRdb table lists in-frame clones only, not all of them. The table records 150,000 to 200,000 clones, 91% of them present only once. Specimen: peripheral blood, collected on day 0 of AZD1222 vaccination. The receptors here all came from an adult in good health.

The chain recombines TRBV6-6 with TRBJ1-6, with 11 bases fitting TRBD1. Germline V CDR1 and CDR2: MNHNY, SVGAGI (reference sequence). There are 15 residues in the CDR3. With 2 bases clipped from V and 8 bases from J, the junction kept 2 bases outside the gene matches. CDR3 amino acids: CASSYGTGGHSPLHF. In nucleotides, the CDR3 is TGTGCCAGCAGTTACGGGACAGGGGGTCATTCACCCCTCCACTTT.

V is TRBV28 and J is TRBJ1-5, with 10 nucleotides matching TRBD1. V dropped 6 bases and J dropped 6; count of bases not matched to a gene: 5. CDR3 length: 14 amino acids. CDR1 and CDR2 from the germline V gene are MDHEN and SYDVKM. The CDR3 loop reads CASRKGTGVQPQHF. The CDR3 coding sequence is TGTGCCAGCAGAAAAGGGACAGGGGTTCAGCCCCAGCATTTT.

The V call is TRBV6-2 or TRBV6-3, the J call TRBJ1-5; 7 bases agree with TRBD1. The CDR3 covers 16 residues. Germline V gene lookup returns CDR1 MNHEY and CDR2 SVGEGT. With 6 bases clipped from V and 4 bases from J, the junction kept 12 bases outside the gene matches. As DNA, the CDR3 is TGTGCCAGCAGCCCCAGGAACAGGGGTAGGAATCAGCCCCAGCATTTT. It codes for CASSPRNRGRNQPQHF.

The chain carries TRBV27 and TRBJ1-6, with no clear D. This CDR3 has 18 amino acids. Between the trimmed V and J ends, which lost 0 bases and 8 bases, there was a span of 20 bases. Germline V gives CDR1 MNHEY, CDR2 SMNVEV (reference sequence). The CDR3 here is CASSLSRRGFDEDSPLHF. The CDR3, as DNA: TGTGCCAGCAGTTTATCGCGTCGAGGGTTTGATGAGGATTCACCCCTCCACTTT.

The chain uses TRBV7-8 and TRBJ1-5; 8 bases agree with TRBD1. After removal of 3 bases from V and 0 bases from J, the junction contained 4 bases not matched to a gene. The length of the CDR3 is 16 residues. Germline CDR1 and CDR2: SGHVS and FQNEAQ. The CDR3 DNA is TGTGCCAGCAGCTTCCACAGGGGGGCTAGCAATCAGCCCCAGCATTTT. This codes for CASSFHRGASNQPQHF.

The chain recombines TRBV6-2 or TRBV6-3 with TRBJ2-5; no clear D gene. The V gene's germline CDR1 is MNHEY and CDR2 SVGEGT. The V and J ends lost 6 bases and 1 base respectively, with 12 bases between them. This CDR3 has 14 amino acids. The chain's CDR3 is CASSQHDPQETQYF. In DNA, the CDR3 is TGTGCCAGCAGCCAGCACGACCCCCAAGAGACCCAGTACTTC.

V and J are TRBV6-2 or TRBV6-3 and TRBJ2-1; maybe TRBD1 (7 bases). This CDR3 has 16 residues. The V end lost 5 bases, the J end lost 3 bases, and 17 bases lay between the germline ends. The germline CDR1 and CDR2 sequences are MNHEY and SVGEGT. The CDR3 reads CASSRVAQGGYNEQFF. CDR3 coding DNA: TGTGCCAGCAGTAGGGTGGCTCAGGGGGGCTACAATGAGCAGTTCTTC.

This clone was picked up one time. The chain is built from TRBV11-1 and TRBJ2-7; D is unclear. The CDR3 is made up of 10 amino acids. CDR1 SGHAT and CDR2 FQDESV come from the germline V gene (reference sequence). V lost 1 base, J lost 10 bases, and 5 bases lay in between. The CDR3 spells CASSLGVQYF. CDR3 coding DNA: TGTGCCAGCAGCTTAGGGGTCCAGTACTTC. Using reference TRBV11-1 and TRBJ2-7 for the parts outside the CDR3, the full variable domain is EAEVAQSPRYKITEKSQAVAFWCDPISGHATLYWYRQILGQGPELLVQFQDESVVDDSQLPKDRFSAERLKGVDSTLKIQPAELGDSAMYLCASSLGVQYFGPGTRLTVT.

This rearrangement joins TRBV12-5 to TRBJ2-6; perhaps TRBD1 as D (6 bases). V was trimmed by 6 bases and J by 2 bases, leaving 20 bases between them. The V gene's germline CDR1 is LGHNT and CDR2 FRNRAP. The CDR3 has 18 amino acids. CDR3 region: CASGLPRQVPPGANVLTF. CDR3 coding DNA: TGTGCTAGTGGCCTACCACGACAGGTCCCACCTGGGGCCAACGTCCTGACTTTC.

CDR3 bases: TGTGCCAGCAGAAACTCGTTTCTAGCGGGAGAATCCCCCTACAATGAGCAGTTCTTC. Translating gives CASRNSFLAGESPYNEQFF. The V and J genes are TRBV5-4 and TRBJ2-1; 10 bases match TRBD2. V shed 5 bases, J shed 2 bases, and the junction held 16 bases outside the gene matches. The CDR3 consists of 19 residues. Germline V gene lookup returns CDR1 SGHNT and CDR2 YYREEE (reference sequence).